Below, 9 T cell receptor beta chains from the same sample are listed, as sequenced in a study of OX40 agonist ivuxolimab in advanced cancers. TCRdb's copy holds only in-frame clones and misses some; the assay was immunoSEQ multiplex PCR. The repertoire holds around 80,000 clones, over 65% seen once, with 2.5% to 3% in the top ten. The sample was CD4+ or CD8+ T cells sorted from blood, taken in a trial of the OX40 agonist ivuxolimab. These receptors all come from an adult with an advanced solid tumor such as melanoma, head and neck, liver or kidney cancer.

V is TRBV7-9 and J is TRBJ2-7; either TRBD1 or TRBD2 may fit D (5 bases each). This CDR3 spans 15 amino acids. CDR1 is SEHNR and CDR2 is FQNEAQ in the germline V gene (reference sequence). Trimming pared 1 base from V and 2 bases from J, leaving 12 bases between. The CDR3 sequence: CASSLGGSMAYEQYF. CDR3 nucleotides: TGTGCCAGCAGCTTAGGGGGGAGCATGGCCTACGAGCAGTACTTC.

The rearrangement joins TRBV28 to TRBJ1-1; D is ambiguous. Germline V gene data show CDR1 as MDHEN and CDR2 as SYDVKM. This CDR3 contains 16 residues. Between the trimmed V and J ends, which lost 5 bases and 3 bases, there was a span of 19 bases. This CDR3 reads CASSPDMARRDTEAFF. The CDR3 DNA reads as TGTGCCAGCAGTCCTGACATGGCGCGGAGGGACACTGAAGCTTTCTTT.

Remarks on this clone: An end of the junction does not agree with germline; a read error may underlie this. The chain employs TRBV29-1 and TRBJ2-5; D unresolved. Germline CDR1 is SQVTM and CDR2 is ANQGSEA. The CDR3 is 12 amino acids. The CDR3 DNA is TGCAGCTTTGATGGATCCCAGGAGACCCAGTACTTC. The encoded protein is CSFDGSQETQYF.

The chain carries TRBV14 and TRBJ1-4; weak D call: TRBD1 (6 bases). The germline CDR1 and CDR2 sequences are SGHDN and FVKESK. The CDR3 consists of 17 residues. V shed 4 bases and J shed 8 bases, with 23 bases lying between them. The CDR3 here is CASSPGTRPKVREKLFF. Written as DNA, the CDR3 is TGTGCCAGCAGCCCTGGGACACGACCGAAGGTCCGCGAAAAACTGTTTTTT.

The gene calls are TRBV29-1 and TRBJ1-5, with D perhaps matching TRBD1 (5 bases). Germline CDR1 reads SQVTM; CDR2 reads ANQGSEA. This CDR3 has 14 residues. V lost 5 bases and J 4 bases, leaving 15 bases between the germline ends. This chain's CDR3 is CSVQVKGANQPQHF. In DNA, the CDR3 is TGCAGCGTTCAGGTGAAAGGGGCAAATCAGCCCCAGCATTTT.

The CDR3 DNA sequence: TGTGCCAGCAGCTTCTCTAGCGGGGCGCCGGATACGCAGTATTTT. It specifies CASSFSSGAPDTQYF. The chain combines TRBV28 with TRBJ2-3, with 9 bases identical to TRBD2. Germline trimming cut 6 bases from V and 6 bases from J; bases unmatched to any gene: 10. The CDR3 covers 15 residues. CDR1 is MDHEN and CDR2 is SYDVKM in the germline V gene.

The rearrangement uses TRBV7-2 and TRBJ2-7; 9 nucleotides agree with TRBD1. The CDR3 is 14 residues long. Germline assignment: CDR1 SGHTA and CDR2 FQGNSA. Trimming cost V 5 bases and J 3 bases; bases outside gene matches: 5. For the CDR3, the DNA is TGTGCCAGCAGCCTGGGACAGGGAAACTACGAGCAGTACTTC. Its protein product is CASSLGQGNYEQYF.

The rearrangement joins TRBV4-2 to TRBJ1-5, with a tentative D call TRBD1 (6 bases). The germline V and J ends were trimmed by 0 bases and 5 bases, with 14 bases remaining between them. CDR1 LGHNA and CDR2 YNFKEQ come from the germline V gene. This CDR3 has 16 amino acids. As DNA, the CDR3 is TGTGCCAGCAGCCAAGAAGGGGGGAGGAAAGATCAGCCCCAGCATTTT. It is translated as CASSQEGGRKDQPQHF.

The CDR3 reads CAISVDRDYGYTF. In nucleotides, the CDR3 is TGTGCCATCAGTGTGGACAGGGACTATGGCTACACCTTC. The gene calls are TRBV10-3 and TRBJ1-2; 8 bases are a match to TRBD1. This CDR3 has 13 amino acids. V gave up 4 bases and J gave up 3 bases; unmatched junction bases: 1. CDR1 is ENHRY, CDR2 SYGVKD, per germline.